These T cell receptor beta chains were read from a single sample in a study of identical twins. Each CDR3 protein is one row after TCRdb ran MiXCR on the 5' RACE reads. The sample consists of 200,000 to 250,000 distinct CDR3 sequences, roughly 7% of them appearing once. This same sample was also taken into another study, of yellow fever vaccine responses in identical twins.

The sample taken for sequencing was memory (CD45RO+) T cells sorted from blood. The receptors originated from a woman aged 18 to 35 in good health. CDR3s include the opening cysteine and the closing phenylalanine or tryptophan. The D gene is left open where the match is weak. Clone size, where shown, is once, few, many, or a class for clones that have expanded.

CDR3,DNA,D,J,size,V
CSAEKPGLADFQFF,TGCAGTGCTGAAAAACCGGGACTAGCGGACTTCCAGTTCTTC,TRBD2,TRBJ2-1,many,TRBV20-1
CSARSWELRGLQETQYF,TGCAGTGCTAGATCCTGGGAACTCAGGGGCCTACAAGAGACCCAGTACTTC,.,TRBJ2-5,.,TRBV20-1
CATSQGTGGSPLHF,TGTGCCACCAGCCAAGGGACAGGGGGTTCACCCCTCCACTTT,TRBD1,TRBJ1-6,once,TRBV3-1
CATGTSGRAGDEQYF,TGTGCCACAGGGACTAGCGGGAGGGCCGGAGACGAGCAGTACTTC,TRBD2,TRBJ2-7,many,TRBV3-1
CASSRRDRGIEQYF,TGTGCCAGCAGCCGGCGGGACAGGGGTATAGAGCAGTACTTC,TRBD1,TRBJ2-7,.,TRBV3-1
CASSPSGTYNEQFF,TGTGCCAGCAGCCCCTCCGGGACCTACAATGAGCAGTTCTTC,.,TRBJ2-1,few,TRBV7-9
CASSLGSGHGYTF,TGTGCCAGCAGTTTAGGATCAGGACATGGCTACACCTTC,.,TRBJ1-2,many,TRBV12-3/TRBV12-4
CASSLEGLNTEAFF,TGCGCCAGCAGCTTGGAGGGGTTGAACACTGAAGCTTTCTTT,.,TRBJ1-1,many,TRBV5-1
CASRKGGGTQETQYF,TGCGCCAGCAGAAAAGGCGGGGGGACCCAAGAGACCCAGTACTTC,TRBD2,TRBJ2-5,.,TRBV5-1
CASSLRAGSPYNEQFF,TGTGCCAGCAGTTTAAGGGCGGGGTCCCCCTACAATGAGCAGTTCTTC,.,TRBJ2-1,many,TRBV12-3/TRBV12-4
CASSLAEDTQYF,TGTGCCAGCAGCTTAGCGGAAGATACGCAGTATTTT,.,TRBJ2-3,many,TRBV7-9
CASSLGAGGPTYNEQFF,TGCGCCAGCAGCTTGGGAGCGGGAGGGCCAACGTACAATGAGCAGTTCTTC,TRBD2,TRBJ2-1,few,TRBV5-1
CSANGLAGVRDNEQFF,TGCAGTGCTAACGGACTAGCGGGAGTTCGGGACAATGAGCAGTTCTTC,TRBD2,TRBJ2-1,few,TRBV20-1
CASSASPGQGGTGELFF,TGCGCCAGCAGCGCCTCACCGGGACAGGGAGGCACCGGGGAGCTGTTTTTT,TRBD1,TRBJ2-2,.,TRBV5-1
CSAEQRGGQETQYF,TGCAGTGCCGAGCAGAGGGGTGGACAAGAGACCCAGTACTTC,.,TRBJ2-5,few,TRBV20-1
CASSNRDSNYNEQFF,TGTGCCAGCAGCAATCGGGACTCCAACTACAATGAGCAGTTCTTC,.,TRBJ2-1,many,TRBV12-3/TRBV12-4
CASSLTSGVTNEKLFF,TGCGCCAGCAGCTTGACCTCAGGGGTAACTAATGAAAAACTGTTTTTT,.,TRBJ1-4,.,TRBV5-1
CASSLEGLADREQFF,TGCGCCAGCAGCTTGGAGGGACTAGCGGACCGGGAGCAGTTCTTC,TRBD2,TRBJ2-1,many,TRBV5-1
CASSFSIRQPQHF,TGTGCCAGCAGTTTCTCTATTCGTCAGCCCCAGCATTTT,.,TRBJ1-5,many,TRBV12-3/TRBV12-4
CSARDQRGRESPLHF,TGCAGTGCTAGAGATCAAAGGGGGCGGGAATCACCCCTCCACTTT,TRBD1,TRBJ1-6,few,TRBV20-1
CASSNPTHNYGYTF,TGCGCCAGCAGCAACCCGACACATAACTATGGCTACACCTTC,.,TRBJ1-2,few,TRBV5-1
CASSQPGGYSPLHF,TGTGCCAGCAGCCAACCGGGGGGTTATTCACCCCTCCACTTT,.,TRBJ1-6,few,TRBV5-6
CASTPPRGAATDTQYF,TGTGCCAGCACTCCCCCCAGGGGCGCAGCTACAGATACGCAGTATTTT,.,TRBJ2-3,few,TRBV27
CATSDLTGTGEQFF,TGTGCCACCAGTGATCTGACAGGGACGGGTGAGCAGTTCTTC,TRBD1,TRBJ2-1,.,TRBV24-1
CASSESLAGVNEQFF,TGTGCCAGCAGTGAATCGCTAGCGGGAGTAAATGAGCAGTTCTTC,TRBD2,TRBJ2-1,few,TRBV25-1
CASSLDRFNQPQHF,TGTGCCAGCAGCTTAGATCGGTTTAATCAGCCCCAGCATTTT,.,TRBJ1-5,many,TRBV11-2
CASTQRGSLYNEQFF,TGTGCCAGCACCCAGAGGGGATCCCTCTACAATGAGCAGTTCTTC,.,TRBJ2-1,.,TRBV3-1
CASSYDRVRDGYTF,TGTGCCAGCAGTTACGACAGGGTACGCGATGGCTACACCTTC,TRBD1,TRBJ1-2,.,TRBV6-5
CASNGANTDTQYF,TGCGCCAGCAACGGGGCGAACACAGATACGCAGTATTTT,.,TRBJ2-3,many,TRBV5-1